These 25 T cell receptor beta chains were all obtained from the same sample, sequenced in a study of graft-versus-host responses after intestinal transplantation. Some clones are missing from TCRdb's copy, which holds only in-frame ones; the method was immunoSEQ multiplex PCR. The sample lists 95,000 to 130,000 clones, less than 95% occurring once. These receptors are not linked to any known antigen. The specimen comprised unstimulated CD4+ T cells sorted from spleen or lymph node cells, sampled before intestinal transplant. These receptors came from a human donor who received an intestinal transplant.

A few counts support this clone. The rearrangement uses TRBV9 and TRBJ2-5, with 9 bases identical to TRBD2. There are 15 residues in the CDR3. In germline, CDR1 is SGDLS, CDR2 YYNGEE. V lost 2 bases to trimming and J lost 4 bases; unmatched junction nucleotides: 6. CDR3 amino acids: CASSVRGGAVETQYF. The CDR3, as DNA: TGTGCCAGCAGCGTCCGCGGGGGGGCCGTAGAGACCCAGTACTTC.

V usage is TRBV10-2 and J usage is TRBJ1-2; the match to TRBD1 covers 12 bases. Germline CDR1 is WSHSY and CDR2 is SAAADI. This CDR3 is built from 16 residues. V dropped 2 bases and J dropped 5; count of bases not matched to a gene: 6. Here the CDR3 DNA reads TGCGCCAGCAGTGAGGAGGGACAGGGGGCAAAATATGGCTACACCTTC. It codes for CASSEEGQGAKYGYTF.

V and J are TRBV19 and TRBJ1-5; TRBD1 might be the D (6 bases). The CDR3 loop spans 14 amino acids. In germline, CDR1 is LNHDA, CDR2 SQIVND (reference sequence). V was trimmed by 8 bases and J by 6 bases, leaving 17 bases between them. CDR3 sequence (DNA): TGTGCCAGTGGAGAACAGGGTGGTAGTCAGCCCCAGCATTTT. Translated: CASGEQGGSQPQHF.

This chain's CDR3 is CASSLVGDNQPQHF. Here the CDR3 DNA reads TGTGCCAGCAGCTTGGTAGGAGACAATCAGCCCCAGCATTTT. This chain uses TRBV5-6 with TRBJ1-5; D is ambiguous. Trimming took 0 bases from V and 3 from J, leaving 7 bases between them. From germline, CDR1 is SGHDT and CDR2 YYEEEE. The CDR3 loop spans 14 amino acids.

The chain uses TRBV29-1 and TRBJ1-2, with D unclear. Deletions cut 3 bases from V and 8 bases from J, with 13 bases between. The germline V gene has CDR1 SQVTM and CDR2 ANQGSEA. This CDR3 is 12 amino acids long. The CDR3 nucleotides read TGCAGCGTTGAGATCCCCTCTGAGGGCTACACCTTC. Its protein product is CSVEIPSEGYTF.

The sample holds one count of this clone. V is TRBV7-6 and J is TRBJ2-3; D is possibly TRBD1 (6 bases). The length of the CDR3 is 18 residues. Germline CDR1 SGHVS, CDR2 FNYEAQ. V lost 2 bases and J 4 bases, leaving 22 bases between the germline ends. CDR3 coding DNA: TGTGCCAGCAGCTTACGGGAAAACAGGGACCTACGCGCAGATACGCAGTATTTT. Its translation: CASSLRENRDLRADTQYF.

This clone occurred once. V is TRBV5-1 and J is TRBJ1-5; 9 bases align to TRBD1. This CDR3 has 15 residues. After removal of 2 bases from V and 5 bases from J, the junction contained 5 bases not matched to a gene. The germline V gene encodes CDR1 SGHRS and CDR2 YFSETQ. CDR3 in DNA: TGCGCCAGCAGCTTAGGGACAGGGAGTTATCAGCCCCAGCATTTT. Its protein product is CASSLGTGSYQPQHF.

This CDR3 is CAWSVGPSLRFTEAFF. The CDR3, as DNA: TGTGCCTGGAGTGTAGGCCCTTCGCTCAGGTTCACTGAAGCTTTCTTT. This chain links TRBV30 with TRBJ1-1; no definite D call. Per the germline V gene, CDR1 is GTSNPN and CDR2 is SVGIG (reference sequence). Trimming pared 0 bases from V and 4 bases from J, leaving 18 bases between. The CDR3 contains 16 residues. The full variable domain, with the rest looked up from reference TRBV30 and TRBJ1-1, is SQTIHQWPATLVQPVGSPLSLECTVEGTSNPNLYWYRQAAGRGLQLLFYSVGIGQISSEVPQNLSASRPQDRQFILSSKKLLLSDSGFYLCAWSVGPSLRFTEAFFGQGTRLTVV.

The V and J genes are TRBV20-1 and TRBJ1-1; D uncertain. Germline lookup yields CDR1 DFQATT and CDR2 SNEGSKA (reference sequence). Trimming took off 6 bases at V and 3 bases at J, with 8 bases between the two ends. This CDR3 has 11 amino acids. CDR3 nucleotide sequence: TGCAGTGCCCTCGGTGACACTGAAGCTTTCTTT. It encodes CSALGDTEAFF.

About this clone itself: The same CDR3 arises from other DNA sequences in this sample as well. V usage is TRBV7-2 and J usage is TRBJ2-7; 8 bases match TRBD2. The CDR3 has 13 amino acids. CDR1 SGHTA and CDR2 FQGNSA come from the germline V gene. The trim removed 5 bases at V and 7 bases at J, leaving 7 bases unmatched. CDR3 residues: CASSLERGSEQYF. The DNA of the CDR3 is TGTGCCAGCAGCCTAGAGCGGGGGAGTGAGCAGTACTTC.

The sample holds one count of this clone. The chain uses TRBV6-5 and TRBJ1-1; 9 positions agree with TRBD1. Looked up from germline, CDR1 is MNHEY and CDR2 is SVGAGI. V dropped 5 bases and J dropped 6; count of bases not matched to a gene: 4. CDR3 length: 13 amino acids. CDR3 in amino acids: CASSEQGAAEAFF. The CDR3 DNA reads TGTGCCAGCAGTGAACAGGGGGCGGCTGAAGCTTTCTTT.

The chain combines TRBV7-7 with TRBJ2-2; D possibly corresponds to TRBD1 (5 bases). This CDR3 is 13 amino acids long. Deletions cut 5 bases from V and 3 bases from J, with 7 bases between. Germline CDR1 is SSHAT and CDR2 is FNYEAQ (reference sequence). As DNA, the CDR3 is TGTGCCAGCAGCGAACAGGACACCGGGGAGCTGTTTTTT. This gives the protein CASSEQDTGELFF.

The CDR3 bases are TGTGCCATCGGACAGGGTCCGAACACTGAAGCTTTCTTT. This translates into CAIGQGPNTEAFF. The chain uses TRBV10-3 and TRBJ1-1, with TRBD1 identical over 8 bases. From germline, CDR1 is ENHRY and CDR2 SYGVKD. V dropped 8 bases and J dropped 1; count of bases not matched to a gene: 3. The CDR3 covers 13 residues.

This rearrangement joins TRBV6-1 to TRBJ2-1; 7 positions match TRBD2. Per the germline V gene, CDR1 is MNHNS and CDR2 is SASEGT. Trimming removed 6 bases from V and 1 base from J; junction bases left unmatched: 6. The length of the CDR3 is 15 residues. DNA of the CDR3: TGTGCCAGCAGCGGCGGGAGAGGGTCCTACAATGAGCAGTTCTTC. It encodes CASSGGRGSYNEQFF.

This rearrangement joins TRBV7-9 to TRBJ2-5; D perhaps matches TRBD2 (7 bases). The germline CDR1 and CDR2 sequences are SEHNR and FQNEAQ (reference sequence). V was shortened by 9 bases and J by 9 bases, with 14 bases between the two germline ends. This CDR3 is built from 11 residues. The CDR3 loop reads CASGGAEAQYF. The CDR3 DNA is TGTGCCAGTGGGGGGGCGGAGGCCCAGTACTTC.

This sequence joins TRBV15 and TRBJ2-3, with D perhaps matching TRBD2 (7 bases). The V end lost 0 bases, the J end lost 3 bases, and 25 bases lay between the germline ends. This CDR3 comprises 20 residues. From germline, CDR1 is LNHNV and CDR2 YYDKDF (reference sequence). CDR3 residues: CATSRDRLAPNGGTTDTQYF. CDR3 DNA: TGTGCCACCAGCAGAGATCGACTAGCCCCCAATGGGGGCACAACAGATACGCAGTATTTT.

The gene calls are TRBV6-5 and TRBJ1-1, with a weak D call TRBD1 (5 bases). CDR3 length: 14 amino acids. Germline loops: CDR1 MNHEY, CDR2 SVGAGI. V lost 1 base and J 1 base, leaving 7 bases between the germline ends. DNA of the CDR3: TGTGCCAGCAGTTACTGGAGGGGGAACACTGAAGCTTTCTTT. Its protein is CASSYWRGNTEAFF.

The chain recombines TRBV19 with TRBJ2-6; TRBD1 matches 8 bases. This CDR3 has 18 residues. Losses at the gene ends were 3 bases for V and 2 bases for J; bases not matched to a gene: 9. Germline loops: CDR1 LNHDA, CDR2 SQIVND (reference sequence). The CDR3 is CASSIFVRGLAGANVLTF. For the CDR3, the DNA is TGTGCCAGTAGTATTTTTGTCAGGGGGCTTGCTGGGGCCAACGTCCTGACTTTC.

The V and J genes are TRBV28 and TRBJ1-1; the D is unclear. This CDR3 contains 14 residues. Deletions cut 5 bases from V and 3 bases from J, with 13 bases between. Germline CDR1 MDHEN, CDR2 SYDVKM. CDR3 sequence (DNA): TGTGCCAGCAGTCCTGGAGGCCGGTACACTGAAGCTTTCTTT. It codes for CASSPGGRYTEAFF.

This chain uses TRBV6-1 with TRBJ2-7, with TRBD1 matching 9 bases. This CDR3 spans 15 amino acids. Germline V gene sequence: CDR1 MNHNS, CDR2 SASEGT. Trimming took 4 bases from V and 2 from J; bases not matched to a gene: 6. The CDR3 here is CASSVQDRGPYEQYF. CDR3 bases: TGTGCCAGCAGTGTACAGGACAGGGGACCCTACGAGCAGTACTTC.

The chain couples TRBV6-5 to TRBJ1-1; a possible D gene is TRBD1 (6 bases). The CDR3 contains 14 residues. CDR1 MNHEY and CDR2 SVGAGI come from the germline V gene. V gave up 6 bases and J gave up 5 bases, with 16 bases separating them. CDR3 amino acids: CASRSQGPGTEAFF. CDR3 DNA sequence: TGTGCCAGCAGGTCCCAGGGGCCGGGGACTGAAGCTTTCTTT.

This clone was seen a handful of times. The V gene is TRBV7-6, the J gene TRBJ2-3, with D possibly being TRBD1 (5 bases). Trimming shortened V by 5 bases and J by 3 bases, and 24 bases separated the two germline ends. Per germline, CDR1 SGHVS and CDR2 FNYEAQ. The CDR3 extends over 18 amino acids. CDR3 residues: CASSLSPQGGLMTDTQYF. The CDR3 DNA sequence: TGTGCCAGCAGCCTCTCGCCGCAGGGCGGCCTGATGACAGATACGCAGTATTTT.

This chain joins TRBV7-2 and TRBJ2-5; 8 bases line up with TRBD1. Germline V gives CDR1 SGHTA, CDR2 FQGNSA. Trimming took 3 bases from V and 4 from J; bases not matched to a gene: 1. This CDR3 is built from 13 residues. CDR3 residues: CASSFDRGETQYF. The CDR3 nucleotides are TGTGCCAGCAGCTTTGACAGGGGAGAGACCCAGTACTTC.

The chain carries TRBV6-5 and TRBJ2-3; tentative D call: TRBD2 (6 bases). V shed 6 bases and J shed 0 bases, with 13 bases lying between them. The CDR3 sequence is 15 residues long. Germline V lookup: CDR1 MNHEY, CDR2 SVGAGI. The CDR3 sequence: CASRDAGSSTDTQYF. Here the CDR3 DNA reads TGTGCCAGCAGGGATGCGGGGTCTAGCACAGATACGCAGTATTTT.

This clone was detected once. The rearrangement uses TRBV18 and TRBJ2-1; D uncertain. Trimming pared 1 base from V and 3 bases from J, leaving 7 bases between. Germline CDR1 is KGHSH and CDR2 is LQKENI. The CDR3 is made up of 14 amino acids. The CDR3 DNA follows: TGTGCCAGCTCACCACAATACGGCTACAATGAGCAGTTCTTC. This encodes CASSPQYGYNEQFF.